The 25 T cell receptor beta chains listed next were all sequenced from one sample in a study of shared clonotypes between healthy human individuals. TCRdb's copy holds only in-frame clones and misses some; the assay was immunoSEQ multiplex PCR. This sample yields some 2,400,000 clones, of which roughly 95% are seen a single time; approximately 0.13% belongs to the top ten. The sequencing input was naive CD4+ T cells sorted from blood. Subset: CD45RA+ positively selected. The receptors originated from a man between 18 and 29 years old in good health.

The chain joins TRBV19 to TRBJ2-5; 10 bases agree with TRBD2. The junction had 8 bases not matched to a gene; V was cut back by 5 bases and J by 5 bases. This CDR3 spans 15 amino acids. Germline loops: CDR1 LNHDA, CDR2 SQIVND (reference sequence). The CDR3 region is CASSSRLAGEETQYF. DNA of the CDR3: TGTGCCAGTAGTTCCCGGCTAGCGGGAGAGGAGACCCAGTACTTC.

V and J are TRBV7-2 and TRBJ1-3; 7 nucleotides line up with TRBD1. Germline assignment: CDR1 SGHTA and CDR2 FQGNSA. The CDR3 has 14 amino acids. V dropped 5 bases and J dropped 4; count of bases not matched to a gene: 5. The CDR3 DNA sequence: TGTGCCAGCAGCCTCGGGACAGTGGGAAACACCATATATTTT. Amino acid sequence: CASSLGTVGNTIYF.

The chain employs TRBV7-2 and TRBJ1-2; no definite D call. Per the germline V gene, CDR1 is SGHTA and CDR2 is FQGNSA. Trimming pared 5 bases from V and 8 bases from J, leaving 18 bases between. The CDR3 sequence is 14 residues long. As DNA, the CDR3 is TGTGCCAGCAGCCCGTACACGGAGTCGTGGGGCTACACCTTC. It specifies CASSPYTESWGYTF.

This chain uses TRBV10-3 with TRBJ2-5; 8 positions match TRBD1. The CDR3 extends over 15 amino acids. CDR1 is ENHRY, CDR2 SYGVKD, per germline. The ends lost 6 bases at V and 5 bases at J; junction bases unmatched: 11. The CDR3 spells CAISGPTGGSETQYF. CDR3 nucleotides: TGTGCCATCAGCGGACCTACAGGGGGGAGCGAGACCCAGTACTTC.

This clone was seen a handful of times. One end of the junction varies from germline; a read error may be responsible. At the DNA level, this CDR3 is encoded by other sequences in the same sample as well. The J gene is TRBJ2-5, the V gene TRBV7-7; either TRBD1 or TRBD2 may supply D (5 bases each). The CDR3 totals 13 residues. Germline V CDR1 and CDR2: SSHAT, FNYEAQ (reference sequence). CDR3 amino acids: CASSPGPRETQYF. CDR3 coding DNA: TGTGCTAGCAGCCCGGGACCTCGAGAGACCCAGTACTTC.

This sequence joins TRBV6-5 and TRBJ2-7; 10 bases are a match to TRBD2. This CDR3 is built from 15 residues. V lost 5 bases, J lost 3 bases, and 7 bases stayed unmatched. Germline V gene data show CDR1 as MNHEY and CDR2 as SVGAGI. The CDR3 is CASSRAGGGLYEQYF. The CDR3 region has the DNA TGTGCCAGCAGTCGAGCGGGAGGGGGTCTCTACGAGCAGTACTTC.

V is TRBV6-1 and J is TRBJ1-3; D possibly corresponds to TRBD1 (6 bases). Germline loops: CDR1 MNHNS, CDR2 SASEGT. The CDR3 runs to 15 residues. V dropped 7 bases and J dropped 2 bases, with 15 bases sitting between them. The CDR3 is CASTPPGAPGNTIYF. Here the CDR3 DNA reads TGTGCCAGCACCCCGCCAGGGGCTCCTGGAAACACCATATATTTT.

The genes are TRBV4-3 and TRBJ2-1, with 10 bases that match TRBD2. V trimming: 2 bases; J trimming: 0 bases; junction bases outside the gene matches: 7. Germline-derived CDR1 and CDR2 are LGHNA and YSLEER. The CDR3 has 18 amino acids. The CDR3 nucleotides are TGCGCCAGCAGCCAAACGGGACTAGCGCCTATCTCCTACAATGAGCAGTTCTTC. Protein sequence: CASSQTGLAPISYNEQFF.

The V call is TRBV7-2, the J call TRBJ2-1; D unclear. CDR3 length equals 14 residues. Germline V CDR1 and CDR2: SGHTA, FQGNSA. V was shortened by 0 bases and J by 7 bases, with 10 bases between the two germline ends. The CDR3 DNA reads TGTGCCAGCAGCTTAGCTGAGGTTGGGAATGAGCAGTTCTTC. Its translation is CASSLAEVGNEQFF.

The chain uses TRBV18 and TRBJ2-3; D unresolved. Deletions cut 1 base from V and 0 bases from J, with 11 bases between. Germline CDR1 KGHSH, CDR2 LQKENI. The CDR3 loop spans 16 amino acids. CDR3 amino acids: CASSPLAAPSTDTQYF. The CDR3 nucleotides read TGTGCCAGCTCACCACTGGCAGCACCTAGCACAGATACGCAGTATTTT.

The chain employs TRBV5-6 and TRBJ2-5; D may be TRBD1 (6 bases). Germline V lookup: CDR1 SGHDT, CDR2 YYEEEE. V was clipped by 6 bases and J by 4 bases, with 13 bases between them. The CDR3 contains 13 residues. CDR3 residues: CASKIQGGETQYF. CDR3 DNA sequence: TGTGCCAGCAAGATTCAAGGGGGAGAGACCCAGTACTTC.

Details on this clone: The sample contains more than one DNA sequence encoding this CDR3. This chain links TRBV9 with TRBJ1-3; 7 nucleotides match TRBD1. Trimming removed 3 bases from V and 0 bases from J; junction bases left unmatched: 3. Germline CDR1 SGDLS, CDR2 YYNGEE. The CDR3 totals 15 residues. CDR3 loop: CASSAGQLSGNTIYF. The DNA of the CDR3 is TGTGCCAGCAGCGCGGGACAGCTCTCTGGAAACACCATATATTTT.

The chain links TRBV7-2 to TRBJ2-7; 9 nucleotides match TRBD1. Trimming at V came to 5 bases and at J to 5 bases, leaving 10 bases not matched to a gene. The CDR3 has 15 residues. CDR1 and CDR2 from the germline V gene are SGHTA and FQGNSA. The CDR3 bases are TGTGCCAGCAGCACCCGGGACAGGGTGTACGACGAGCAGTACTTC. It encodes CASSTRDRVYDEQYF. The whole variable domain, filled in from reference TRBV7-2 and TRBJ2-7, reads GAGVSQSPSNKVTEKGKDVELRCDPISGHTALYWYRQSLGQGLEFLIYFQGNSAPDKSGLPSDRFSAERTGGSVSTLTIQRTQQEDSAVYLCASSTRDRVYDEQYFGPGTRLTVT.

This clone showed up just once. The gene calls are TRBV2 and TRBJ2-7, with 10 bases that match TRBD2. The CDR3 is 15 residues long. Germline V lookup: CDR1 SNHLY, CDR2 FYNNEI. Trimming at V came to 1 base and at J to 1 base, leaving 1 base not matched to a gene. The CDR3 DNA is TGTGCCAGCAGTGAAGGGACTAGCGGTTCCTACGAGCAGTACTTC. Translation: CASSEGTSGSYEQYF.

This sequence joins TRBV5-5 and TRBJ1-6; 8 bases line up with TRBD1. Per germline, CDR1 SGHKS and CDR2 YYEKEE (reference sequence). The CDR3 extends over 15 amino acids. Unmatched junction bases numbered 10, after V lost 4 bases and J lost 10 bases. The CDR3 sequence: CASSILTGEGSPLHF. CDR3 nucleotides: TGTGCCAGCAGCATTCTGACAGGGGAAGGCTCACCCCTCCACTTT.

The gene calls are TRBV4-2 and TRBJ2-3; 12 bases line up with TRBD2. CDR3 length: 16 amino acids. Germline V gene lookup returns CDR1 LGHNA and CDR2 YNFKEQ. V was pared by 4 bases and J by 4 bases, with 6 bases of the junction left unmatched. This CDR3 is CASSLWTSGVPDTQYF. The CDR3 DNA reads TGTGCCAGCAGCCTCTGGACTAGCGGGGTCCCAGATACGCAGTATTTT.

The chain couples TRBV14 to TRBJ2-5; 9 bases are a match to TRBD2. Germline V gives CDR1 SGHDN, CDR2 FVKESK. Trimming took 0 bases from V and 1 from J; bases not matched to a gene: 3. This CDR3 contains 16 residues. The CDR3 loop reads CASSQEAGGIQETQYF. In DNA form, the CDR3 reads TGTGCCAGCAGCCAAGAAGCGGGGGGTATCCAAGAGACCCAGTACTTC.

The chain links TRBV5-1 to TRBJ2-3, with a possible D match to TRBD2 (6 bases). Trimming shortened V by 0 bases and J by 4 bases, and 12 bases separated the two germline ends. The CDR3 is made up of 15 amino acids. The V gene's germline CDR1 is SGHRS and CDR2 YFSETQ. The CDR3 region is CASSLGAGSSDTQYF. DNA for the CDR3: TGCGCCAGCAGCTTGGGGGCGGGGTCTTCAGATACGCAGTATTTT.

This chain uses TRBV28 with TRBJ1-5, with D possibly TRBD1 on 5 matching bases. The CDR3 extends over 15 amino acids. V was trimmed by 5 bases and J by 6 bases, leaving 17 bases between them. Per the germline V gene, CDR1 is MDHEN and CDR2 is SYDVKM. The CDR3 region is CASSALGREAQPQHF. CDR3 in DNA: TGTGCCAGCAGTGCCCTAGGCAGGGAGGCTCAGCCCCAGCATTTT.

The rearrangement joins TRBV10-2 to TRBJ2-1, with D tentatively TRBD1 (6 bases). In germline, CDR1 is WSHSY, CDR2 SAAADI. V gave up 5 bases and J gave up 3 bases, with 11 bases separating them. The CDR3 runs to 14 residues. The CDR3 is CASSLGALYNEQFF. The CDR3, as DNA: TGCGCCAGCAGTCTGGGGGCTCTCTACAATGAGCAGTTCTTC.

This chain uses TRBV28 with TRBJ1-5; no firm D call. Germline lookup yields CDR1 MDHEN and CDR2 SYDVKM. The CDR3 consists of 16 residues. The V end was cut by 7 bases, the J end by 3 bases, with 19 bases between. The CDR3 protein is CASNRDSGAPNQPQHF. DNA of the CDR3: TGTGCCAGCAACAGAGACTCCGGAGCCCCCAATCAGCCCCAGCATTTT.

This clone was detected once. V and J are TRBV5-4 and TRBJ2-6; D not certain. This CDR3 has 16 amino acids. V was clipped by 2 bases and J by 0 bases, with 9 bases between them. Per germline, CDR1 SGHNT and CDR2 YYREEE (reference sequence). This CDR3 reads CASSFRLVSGANVLTF. CDR3 DNA: TGTGCCAGCAGCTTTAGACTGGTCTCTGGGGCCAACGTCCTGACTTTC.

The chain joins TRBV5-6 to TRBJ2-1; TRBD2 aligns across 9 bases. Germline CDR1 SGHDT, CDR2 YYEEEE. With V trimmed by 2 bases and J by 0 bases, 3 bases remained unmatched. The CDR3 is 16 residues long. CDR3 DNA sequence: TGTGCCAGCAGCTTAAGCGGGAGGAGCTCCTACAATGAGCAGTTCTTC. Translating it yields CASSLSGRSSYNEQFF.

The chain is built from TRBV5-6 and TRBJ1-2, with a weak D call TRBD1 (5 bases). Germline values: CDR1 SGHDT, CDR2 YYEEEE. CDR3 length: 14 amino acids. The V and J ends lost 4 bases and 0 bases respectively, with 10 bases between them. The CDR3 loop is CASSTTDSNYGYTF. For the CDR3, the DNA is TGTGCCAGCAGCACGACAGACTCTAACTATGGCTACACCTTC.

The chain has TRBV29-1 and TRBJ2-5, with TRBD1 identical over 9 bases. The CDR3 totals 14 residues. Germline trimming cut 6 bases from V and 3 bases from J; bases unmatched to any gene: 8. CDR1 SQVTM and CDR2 ANQGSEA come from the germline V gene. CDR3 sequence: CSVDRGSIKETQYF. In DNA, the CDR3 is TGCAGCGTCGACAGGGGGTCAATTAAAGAGACCCAGTACTTC.